The text below deals with one T cell receptor (beta chain). Its antigen is unidentified. The sample belongs to a study of cytomegalovirus exposure and HLA in healthy donors. For the study at large: Sequencing of 150 million to 200 million T cells in an earlier analysis found around 100 million unique TCR beta sequences.

Study-level findings and limits: The study designated 160 or so TCR beta chains cytomegalovirus-associated. There was a cluster of highly shared sequence variants that was likely a sequencing artifact. A later analysis reportedly identified an Asian-associated ancestry cluster as carrying fewer N-insertions than the approximately 640-donor mean.

The study ran its PCR with 60 Vbeta and 13 Jbeta primers. Clones were read by immunoSEQ multiplex PCR, and TCRdb kept only the in-frame ones, dropping some. This table holds 140,000 to 150,000 clones, just over 65% found once. Germline lookup yields CDR1 SNHLY and CDR2 FYNNEI. This CDR3 is built from 12 residues. V was cut by 6 bases and J by 7 bases, with 12 bases left in between. Material for sequencing was PBMCs. The chain has TRBV2 and TRBJ2-5; D is unclear. The sequence was collected from a woman aged 60 to 75 in good health and CMV-seronegative. The CDR3 loop is CASSARLRTQYF. CDR3 DNA sequence: TGTGCCAGCAGCGCCCGGTTACGGACCCAGTACTTC.